Following are 10 T cell receptor beta chains from one sample sequenced in a study of technical replicates of blood from several donors. Sequenced by immunoSEQ multiplex PCR; TCRdb stores in-frame clones only, minus some. The table shows 76,000 or so clones, with roughly 85% occurring only once. Sequenced input: PBMCs. The receptors here all came from a human donor in good health. Some clones in this sample may be carry-over from other donors' samples.

This chain uses TRBV19 with TRBJ2-3; a possible D gene is TRBD1 (5 bases). V was cut by 1 base and J by 2 bases, with 10 bases left in between. The CDR3 is made up of 15 amino acids. Looked up from germline, CDR1 is LNHDA and CDR2 is SQIVND (reference sequence). This CDR3 is CASSIVQGLTDTQYF. CDR3 in DNA: TGTGCCAGTAGTATAGTCCAGGGTCTCACAGATACGCAGTATTTT.

The CDR3 DNA sequence: TGTGCCAGCAGGACCCGGAGACAGGGTCCGGGCTACGAGCAGTACTTC. It specifies CASRTRRQGPGYEQYF. The rearrangement uses TRBV27 and TRBJ2-7; TRBD1 matches 7 bases. The CDR3 is made up of 16 amino acids. V lost 6 bases and J lost 3; bases outside the gene matches: 14. Germline V gene lookup returns CDR1 MNHEY and CDR2 SMNVEV (reference sequence).

CDR3 DNA: TGCAGTGCTAGTGAGTACAATGAGCAGTTCTTC. Amino acids: CSASEYNEQFF. The J gene is TRBJ2-1, the V gene TRBV20-1; D unresolved. CDR1 and CDR2 from the germline V gene are DFQATT and SNEGSKA (reference sequence). V was pared by 3 bases and J by 4 bases, with 4 bases between. This CDR3 region has 11 residues.

V is TRBV7-9 and J is TRBJ2-5, with 8 positions matching TRBD2. The CDR3 totals 14 residues. The V gene end was trimmed by 5 bases and the J gene end by 5 bases; junction bases not matched to a gene: 7. The germline V gene encodes CDR1 SEHNR and CDR2 FQNEAQ (reference sequence). This chain's CDR3 is CASSPSGSWETQYF. The CDR3 DNA reads TGTGCCAGCAGCCCCAGCGGGAGTTGGGAGACCCAGTACTTC.

V and J are TRBV12-1 and TRBJ2-5; TRBD1 is taken as the D call from the table, unchecked against the DNA. TRBV12-1 is listed as a pseudogene. The CDR3 loop spans 15 amino acids. The CDR3 DNA follows: TGTGCCAGCAGCTATAAGCCAGGGGTTCAAGAGACCCAGTACTTC. This gives the protein CASSYKPGVQETQYF.

This chain uses TRBV6-5 with TRBJ2-7; D might be TRBD2 (5 bases). CDR3 length: 15 amino acids. The V gene's germline CDR1 is MNHEY and CDR2 SVGAGI. V shed 0 bases and J shed 0 bases, with 9 bases lying between them. The CDR3 protein is CASSYSEVLSYEQYF. In DNA, the CDR3 is TGTGCCAGCAGTTACTCGGAGGTACTCTCCTACGAGCAGTACTTC.

This chain links TRBV5-4 with TRBJ2-7, with a possible D match to TRBD1 (5 bases). V was cut by 4 bases and J by 4 bases, with 9 bases left in between. The CDR3 is 12 amino acids. Per germline, CDR1 SGHNT and CDR2 YYREEE (reference sequence). Here the CDR3 DNA reads TGTGCCAGCAGCATCGACAGTTACGAGCAGTACTTC. Its protein is CASSIDSYEQYF. The full variable domain, its missing parts supplied by reference TRBV5-4 and TRBJ2-7, is ETGVTQSPTHLIKTRGQQVTLRCSSQSGHNTVSWYQQALGQGPQFIFQYYREEENGRGNFPPRFSGLQFPNYSSELNVNALELDDSALYLCASSIDSYEQYFGPGTRLTVT.

The CDR3 DNA reads TGTGCCAGCAGTGTCAGGCGGGGCGGAGAGACCCAGTACTTC. Its translation is CASSVRRGGETQYF. V gene TRBV2 combines with J gene TRBJ2-5; TRBD2 might be the D (6 bases). V was trimmed by 4 bases and J by 4 bases, leaving 13 bases between them. The CDR3 loop spans 14 amino acids. CDR1 SNHLY and CDR2 FYNNEI come from the germline V gene.

The chain employs TRBV5-1 and TRBJ2-3; 12 nucleotides align to TRBD2. J gave up 3 bases and V 0 bases, and 2 bases lay outside the gene matches. In germline, CDR1 is SGHRS, CDR2 YFSETQ. This CDR3 is 16 amino acids long. CDR3 in amino acids: CASSLGLAGETDTQYF. The CDR3 DNA follows: TGCGCCAGCAGCTTGGGACTAGCGGGAGAGACAGATACGCAGTATTTT.

The rearrangement joins TRBV30 to TRBJ1-2; 7 bases line up with TRBD1. The germline CDR1 and CDR2 sequences are GTSNPN and SVGIG (reference sequence). The J segment lost 2 bases and the V segment lost 2 bases, leaving 2 bases of the junction unmatched. The CDR3 extends over 13 amino acids. The CDR3 DNA is TGTGCCTGGAGTCCGGGACAGAACTATGGCTACACCTTC. It specifies CAWSPGQNYGYTF.